Sequencing of this T cell receptor beta chain was carried out in a study of blood T cell repertoires in COVID-19. As regards this clone: This specimen includes other DNA sequences encoding the same CDR3.

This CDR3 is built from 14 residues. Germline-derived CDR1 and CDR2 are LNHNV and YYDKDF (reference sequence). V dropped 1 base and J dropped 5 bases, with 8 bases sitting between them. TCRdb's copy holds only in-frame clones and misses some; the assay was immunoSEQ multiplex PCR. This sample has approximately 220,000 clones, with 70% to 90% found just once. This receptor was identified in a man aged 30 to 39 who had recovered from COVID-19. The sample was PBMCs or T cells enriched from blood (not recorded which). The chain combines TRBV15 with TRBJ1-4; a possible D gene is TRBD1 (5 bases). For the CDR3, the DNA is TGTGCCACCAGCAGAGGGCAGGGCAATGAAAAACTGTTTTTT. Amino acids: CATSRGQGNEKLFF.